The 5 T cell receptor beta chains listed next were all sequenced from one sample in a study of Graves' ophthalmopathy and Graves' hyperthyroidism (dated by TCRdb to the late 2010s). The run used an Illumina HiSeq 2000. TCR beta CDR3 regions were amplified from RNA transcripts for repertoire sequencing. A first-round RT-PCR used HTBI primers with the Qiagen OneStep RT-PCR kit, followed by a second-round multiplex PCR, size selection and purification. The raw public data were reprocessed by TCRdb itself: fastp quality trimming at Q25, MiXCR clonotype calling, in-frame beta chains only. Each entry is one CDR3 protein sequence, shown with its most common DNA and genes. The sample table records hundreds of thousands of distinct CDR3 sequences; roughly 40% of these occur just once. The ten most abundant clones make up 40% to 55% of the sample. The sample comprised peripheral blood. These receptors came from an adult man with Graves' ophthalmopathy.

This clonotype showed up many times. The V call is TRBV5-6, the J call TRBJ2-6; D is ambiguous. In germline, CDR1 is SGHDT, CDR2 YYEEEE. V was shortened by 0 bases and J by 0 bases, with 4 bases between the two germline ends. This CDR3 has 15 amino acids. For the CDR3, the DNA is TGTGCCAGCAGCTTGGTGTACTCTGGGGCCAACGTCCTGACTTTC. It encodes CASSLVYSGANVLTF. Based on the CDR3 plus reference TRBV5-6 and TRBJ2-6, the full variable domain is DAGVTQSPTHLIKTRGQQVTLRCSPKSGHDTVSWYQQALGQGPQFIFQYYEEEERQRGNFPDRFSGHQFPNYSSELNVNALLLGDSALYLCASSLVYSGANVLTFGAGSRLTVL.

This clonotype was picked up a small number of times. The V gene is TRBV2, the J gene TRBJ1-2, with TRBD1 matching 8 bases. In germline, CDR1 is SNHLY, CDR2 FYNNEI. J lost 2 bases, V lost 6 bases, and 11 bases had no gene match. CDR3 size: 16 residues. In DNA, the CDR3 is TGTGCCAGCAGACCTCCGGGACAGGCGGTAAACTATGGCTACACCTTC. The encoded protein is CASRPPGQAVNYGYTF.

This clonotype has a handful of counts. The genes are TRBV9 and TRBJ2-7; perhaps TRBD2 as D (5 bases). V lost 0 bases, J lost 3 bases, and 10 bases lay in between. Germline CDR1 reads SGDLS; CDR2 reads YYNGEE. This CDR3 region has 14 residues. CDR3 in DNA: TGTGCCAGCAGCGTAGCTGCGGGTTTCTACGAGCAGTACTTC. This codes for CASSVAAGFYEQYF.

The chain couples TRBV6-6 to TRBJ2-5, with 7 bases matching TRBD2. The end of the DNA aligns better with TRBJ2-1, so the J call may be wrong. The V gene's germline CDR1 is MNHNY and CDR2 SVGAGI (reference sequence). The CDR3 is 11 residues long. The CDR3 nucleotides read TGTGCCTCCGGGAGGTCCGATGAGCAGTTCTTC. It codes for CASGRSDEQFF.

V and J are TRBV29-1 and TRBJ2-6; D not resolved. CDR3 length: 10 amino acids. The germline CDR1 and CDR2 sequences are SQVTM and ANQGSEA. This CDR3 reads CSARANVLTF. The CDR3 region has the DNA TGCAGTGCTAGGGCCAACGTCCTGACTTTC.